The T cell receptor beta chain described here comes from a study of cytomegalovirus exposure and HLA in healthy donors. Findings and limits, study-wide: With later analysis, a missense DCLRE1C variant became linked to TCR beta V- and J-gene trimming. Apart from CMV serostatus, no immune exposure information was available. Researchers reported that three CMV-associated chains were confirmed in vitro as CMV antigen-specific.

Primers for the PCR totalled 60 Vbeta and 13 Jbeta. Data came from immunoSEQ multiplex PCR; TCRdb stores just in-frame clones and leaves some out. In the table there are around 52,000 clones, about 80% of which are singletons. With respect to this clone: Its antigen is undetermined.

Germline V gives CDR1 SNHLY, CDR2 FYNNEI. The CDR3 loop spans 15 amino acids. The V gene end was trimmed by 4 bases and the J gene end by 4 bases; junction bases not matched to a gene: 8. The chain links TRBV2 to TRBJ2-5; 8 nucleotides agree with TRBD1. This TCR came from a middle-aged man in good health and CMV-seronegative. Material for sequencing was PBMCs. The CDR3 DNA follows: TGTGCCAGCAGTGCGAGGACAGGGCGGGTAGAGACCCAGTACTTC. It is translated as CASSARTGRVETQYF.